This TCR beta chain appears in the sequencing data of a study of radiation and T cells in renal cell carcinoma. Overall study findings and caveats: In blood, top tumor clones expanded by 2 weeks, shrinking by 4. Without pretreatment biopsies, baseline tumor clonotype presence was undetermined.

Assay used: immunoSEQ multiplex PCR; TCRdb lists only in-frame clones, some missing. Of approximately 140,000 clones listed, 88% are singletons. The CDR3 is 12 residues long. In germline, CDR1 is LNHDA, CDR2 SQIVND (reference sequence). Trimming took 3 bases from V and 4 from J, leaving 6 bases between them. Time point described: baseline pretreatment blood. Noted treatment: 15 Gy SBRT to primary tumor, nephrectomy 4 weeks later. Comment on this clone: Its antigen is not known.

This TCR came from a woman in her 70s with renal cell carcinoma. Source: blood, taken from a patient whose treatment included radiotherapy and nephrectomy. The J gene is TRBJ1-2, the V gene TRBV19; D is unclear. The CDR3 bases are TGTGCCAGTAGTATCGCAGGCTATGGCTACACCTTC. Protein: CASSIAGYGYTF.